This T cell receptor beta chain comes out of a study of T cells in Graves' hyperthyroidism and ophthalmopathy (dated by TCRdb to the late 2010s). Broadly, across the study: Peripheral blood samples were taken at initial diagnosis, before any treatment was given. The paper describes TCR Vbeta CDR3 sequencing of 140 or so peripheral blood samples, made up of some 42 ophthalmopathy patients, 70 to 75 hyperthyroidism patients and about 17 progressor patients. In addition, the study compared T-cell repertoires in thyroid tissue and in blood from roughly 6 Graves' hyperthyroidism patients. TCR V-J signatures able to tell the groups apart were searched for in a discovery cohort of around 95 patients, of whom more than 40 had Graves' ophthalmopathy and under 65 had stable Graves' hyperthyroidism. Once sampling was done, hyperthyroidism patients were given methimazole at a starting dose of 30 mg daily, whereas ophthalmopathy patients were given high-dose intravenous methylprednisolone. The 90 or so discovery patients were randomly split 7:3 into training and test sets. Prospective prediction of ophthalmopathy was tested in an independent validation cohort consisting of about 19 hyperthyroidism patients and some 17 patients who later progressed to ophthalmopathy.

Amplification of TCR beta CDR3 regions was carried out from RNA transcripts. The first round of RT-PCR for the TCR CDR3 was performed with the HTBI primer set and the Qiagen OneStep RT-PCR kit. A second multiplex PCR round built the libraries, followed by size selection and purification. Sequencing of the libraries was done on an Illumina HiSeq2000 using paired-end 100 bp reads. In the paper's pipeline: SOAPnuke was used to process the raw data, with reads discarded if the reads contained adapters or uncalled bases, had a mean Phred below 15, or lacked an exact constant-primer or identifier match. COPE v1.2.5 was used to merge high-quality paired reads, and clonotypes were defined as unique nucleotide sequences. MiTCR v1.1 was used to align clonotypes to the IMGT TRBV, TRBD and TRBJ reference segments. Only V-J combinations with frequency above 0.0001, covering 99% to 99.2% of repertoires, were analysed. A TCS score was defined as the ratio between F50 (clonal expansion) and ExV (chaos), using BLOSUM62-based TCRdist between CDR3 peptides within each V-J. Welch's t-statistics and random forest reduced around 550 V-J features to under 15, which were used in a naive Bayes classifier (R e1071). The raw public reads went through TCRdb reprocessing: fastp at Q25, MiXCR clone calling, in-frame beta chains kept. CDR3 protein sequences are deduplicated, and each keeps its most common genes and DNA. The V and J calls were not made by the authors but by TCRdb's processing. This sample comprises 540,000 or so distinct CDR3 sequences, 15% to 18% of them detected only once. The ten largest clonotypes hold around 7.8% of the sample.

Its CDR3 holds 12 amino acids, cysteine through phenylalanine. Of the read, only the CDR3 DNA is kept; its 36 bases are in frame from base 1. Deletion took 6 bases off V and 4 bases off J, with a span of 13 bases between the germline ends. The germline V gene encodes CDR1 SQVTM and CDR2 ANQGSEA. The investigation overall reported the following: A 13 V-J signature model separated ophthalmopathy from stable hyperthyroidism, with nearly 90% sensitivity and 81.08% specificity in cross-validation and 80%/75% in testing. In validation, progression to ophthalmopathy was predicted by the model with about 70% sensitivity and under 85% specificity, a median of about 6.8 months before onset. No statistical method was used to set the sample size in advance, and investigators knew the group allocation. Most expanded thyroid clonotypes (frequency above 0.001) were also found in blood, which suggests that blood repertoires may mirror thyroid immune responses.

A patient counted as having stable Graves' hyperthyroidism if no progression to ophthalmopathy occurred over 18 months of follow-up. Hyperthyroidism patients were aged 18 to 65 years and newly diagnosed, with disease duration of less than 2 months. The study excluded patients with uncontrolled infections, other autoimmune diseases, pregnancy or lactation. Diagnoses were based on clinical symptoms, serum thyroxine and TRAb, thyroid ultrasound and orbital computed tomography. Ficoll-Paque density gradient centrifugation was used to isolate PBMCs from about 9 ml of fresh peripheral blood. Total RNA was extracted with Trizol reagent, and quality was checked on an Agilent 2100 Bioanalyzer. The table lists this clonotype with a few counts. Which antigen it targets is not known. No base quality information exists; no much larger clone differs at one position.

Sequenced sample: blood. Recombination connected TRBV29-1 to TRBJ2-7; TRBD1 is possibly the D segment (5 matching bases). This clonotype was obtained from a woman in her 30s with Graves' hyperthyroidism. The nucleotide sequence is TGCAGCGTAGGAACAGGAGAATACGAGCAGTACTTC. It codes for CSVGTGEYEQYF.